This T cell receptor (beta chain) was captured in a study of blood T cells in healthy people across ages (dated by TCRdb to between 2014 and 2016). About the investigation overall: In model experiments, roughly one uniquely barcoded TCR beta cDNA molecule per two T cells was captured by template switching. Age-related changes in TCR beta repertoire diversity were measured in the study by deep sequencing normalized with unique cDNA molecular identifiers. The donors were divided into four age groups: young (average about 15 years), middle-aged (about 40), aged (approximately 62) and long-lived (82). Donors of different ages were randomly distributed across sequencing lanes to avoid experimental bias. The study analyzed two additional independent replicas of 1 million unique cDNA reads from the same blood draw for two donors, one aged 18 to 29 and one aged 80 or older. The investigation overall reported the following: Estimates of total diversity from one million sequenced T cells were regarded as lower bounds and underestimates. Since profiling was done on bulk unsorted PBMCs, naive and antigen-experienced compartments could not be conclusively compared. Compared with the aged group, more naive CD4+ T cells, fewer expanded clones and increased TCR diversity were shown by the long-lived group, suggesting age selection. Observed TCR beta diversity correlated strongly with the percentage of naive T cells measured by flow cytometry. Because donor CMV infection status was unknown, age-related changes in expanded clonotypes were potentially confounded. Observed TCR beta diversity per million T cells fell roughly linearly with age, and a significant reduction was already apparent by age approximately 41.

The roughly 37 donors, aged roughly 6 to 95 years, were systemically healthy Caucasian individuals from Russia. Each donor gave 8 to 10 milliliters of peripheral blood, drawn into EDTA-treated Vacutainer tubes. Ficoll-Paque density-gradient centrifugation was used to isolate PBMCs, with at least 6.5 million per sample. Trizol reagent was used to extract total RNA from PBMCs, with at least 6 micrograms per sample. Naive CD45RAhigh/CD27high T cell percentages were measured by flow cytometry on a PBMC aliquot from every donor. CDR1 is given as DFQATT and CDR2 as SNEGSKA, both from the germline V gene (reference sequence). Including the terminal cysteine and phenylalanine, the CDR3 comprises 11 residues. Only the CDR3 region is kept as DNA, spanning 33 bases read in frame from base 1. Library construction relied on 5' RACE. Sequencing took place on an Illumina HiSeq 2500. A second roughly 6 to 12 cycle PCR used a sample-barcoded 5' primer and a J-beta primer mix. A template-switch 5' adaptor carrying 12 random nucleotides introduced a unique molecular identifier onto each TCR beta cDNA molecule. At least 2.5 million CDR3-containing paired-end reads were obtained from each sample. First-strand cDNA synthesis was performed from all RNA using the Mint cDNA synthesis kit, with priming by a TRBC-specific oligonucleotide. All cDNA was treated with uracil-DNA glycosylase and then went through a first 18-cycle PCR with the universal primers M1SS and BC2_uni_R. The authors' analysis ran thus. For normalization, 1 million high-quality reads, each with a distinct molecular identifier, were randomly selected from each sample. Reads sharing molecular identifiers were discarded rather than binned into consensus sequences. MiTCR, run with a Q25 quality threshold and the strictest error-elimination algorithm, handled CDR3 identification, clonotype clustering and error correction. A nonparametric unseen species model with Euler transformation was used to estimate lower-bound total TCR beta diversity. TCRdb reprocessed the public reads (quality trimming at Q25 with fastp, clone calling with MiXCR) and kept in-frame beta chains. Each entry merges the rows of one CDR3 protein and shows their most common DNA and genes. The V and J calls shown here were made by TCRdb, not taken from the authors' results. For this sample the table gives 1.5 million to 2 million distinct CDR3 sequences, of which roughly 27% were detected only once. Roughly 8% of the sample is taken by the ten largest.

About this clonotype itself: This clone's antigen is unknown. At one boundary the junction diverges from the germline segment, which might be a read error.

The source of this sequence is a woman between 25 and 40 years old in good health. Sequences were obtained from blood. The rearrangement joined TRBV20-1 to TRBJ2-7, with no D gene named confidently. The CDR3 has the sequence CRAKEYNEQYF. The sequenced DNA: TGCAGGGCTAAGGAGTACAATGAGCAGTACTTC.